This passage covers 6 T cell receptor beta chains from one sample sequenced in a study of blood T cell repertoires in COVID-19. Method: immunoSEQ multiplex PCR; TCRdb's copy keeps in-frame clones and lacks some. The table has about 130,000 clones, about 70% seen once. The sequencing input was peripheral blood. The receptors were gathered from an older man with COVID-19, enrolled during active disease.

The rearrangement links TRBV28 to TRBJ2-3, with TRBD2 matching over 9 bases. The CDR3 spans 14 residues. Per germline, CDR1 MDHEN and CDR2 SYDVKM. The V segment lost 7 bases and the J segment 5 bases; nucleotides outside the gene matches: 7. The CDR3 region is CASTIAGVEDTQYF. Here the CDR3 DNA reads TGTGCCAGCACCATAGCGGGAGTCGAAGATACGCAGTATTTT.

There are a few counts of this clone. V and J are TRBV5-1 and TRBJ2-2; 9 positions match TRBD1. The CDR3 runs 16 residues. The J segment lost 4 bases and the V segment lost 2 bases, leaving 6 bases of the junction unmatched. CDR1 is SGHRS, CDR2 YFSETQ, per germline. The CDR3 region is CASSFPGQGVTGELFF. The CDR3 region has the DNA TGCGCCAGCAGCTTTCCGGGACAGGGCGTCACCGGGGAGCTGTTTTTT.

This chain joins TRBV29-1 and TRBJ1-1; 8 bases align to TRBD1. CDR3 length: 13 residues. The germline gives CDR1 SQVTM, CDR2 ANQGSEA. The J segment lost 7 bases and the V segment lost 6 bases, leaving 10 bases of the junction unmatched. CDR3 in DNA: TGCAGCGTCGTGGAACAGGGGGTCGGTGAAGCTTTCTTT. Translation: CSVVEQGVGEAFF.

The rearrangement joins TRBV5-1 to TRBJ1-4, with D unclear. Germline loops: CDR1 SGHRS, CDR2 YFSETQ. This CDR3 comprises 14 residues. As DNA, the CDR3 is TGCGGAGAAGACCTAATGACTTTGGTGGAAAAACTGTTTTTT. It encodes CGEDLMTLVEKLFF.

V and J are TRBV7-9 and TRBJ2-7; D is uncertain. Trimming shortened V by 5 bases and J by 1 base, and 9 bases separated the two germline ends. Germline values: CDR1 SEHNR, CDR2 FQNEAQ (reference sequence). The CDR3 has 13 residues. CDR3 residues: CASSPPVSYEQYF. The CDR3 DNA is TGTGCCAGCAGCCCTCCTGTATCCTACGAGCAGTACTTC.

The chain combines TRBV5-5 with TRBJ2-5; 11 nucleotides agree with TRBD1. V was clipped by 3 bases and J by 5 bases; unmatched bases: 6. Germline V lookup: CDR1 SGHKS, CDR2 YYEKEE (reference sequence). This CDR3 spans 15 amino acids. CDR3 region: CASSSRTGGWETQYF. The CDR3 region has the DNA TGTGCCAGCAGCTCCCGGACAGGGGGCTGGGAGACCCAGTACTTC.